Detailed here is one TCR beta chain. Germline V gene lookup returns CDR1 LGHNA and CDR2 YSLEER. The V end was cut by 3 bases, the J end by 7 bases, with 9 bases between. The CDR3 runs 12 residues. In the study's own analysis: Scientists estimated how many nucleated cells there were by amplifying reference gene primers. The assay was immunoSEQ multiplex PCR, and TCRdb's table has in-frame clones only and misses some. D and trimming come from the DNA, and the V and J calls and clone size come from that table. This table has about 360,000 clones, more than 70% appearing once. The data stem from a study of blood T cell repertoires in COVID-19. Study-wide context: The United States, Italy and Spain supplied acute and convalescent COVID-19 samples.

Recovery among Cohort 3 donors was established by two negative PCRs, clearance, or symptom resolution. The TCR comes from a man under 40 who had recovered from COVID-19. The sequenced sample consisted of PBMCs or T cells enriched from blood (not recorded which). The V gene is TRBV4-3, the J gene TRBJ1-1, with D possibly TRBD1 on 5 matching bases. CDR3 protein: CASSHAGIEAFF. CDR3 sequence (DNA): TGCGCCAGCAGCCACGCAGGGATTGAAGCTTTCTTT.